Listed below are T cell receptor beta chains from one sample, sequenced in a study of blood T cell repertoires in COVID-19. TCRdb's table, derived via immunoSEQ multiplex PCR, lists solely in-frame clones and lacks some. The data contain approximately 200,000 clones, roughly 94% of them seen just once; the ten biggest clones take up 0.6% to 0.8%. Material for sequencing was peripheral blood. The receptors were gathered from a man in his thirties or forties with COVID-19, enrolled during active disease. The CDR3 runs from the conserved cysteine through the conserved F or W. The D gene is left open where the match is weak. The size entry is marked missing in some rows and otherwise reads once, few, many or a size class.

- TRBJ2-1 TRBD2 TRBV5-1 TGCGCCAGCAGCTTGGGGTCTAGCGGGGGATTCTACAATGAGCAGTTCTTC CASSLGSSGGFYNEQFF
- TRBJ1-1 - TRBV5-4 TGTGCCAGCAGCCGAAAACAGGGTATAATGGCTGAAGCTTTCTTT CASSRKQGIMAEAFF
- TRBJ1-2 TRBD1 TRBV27 TGTGCCAGCAGTTCTCGGGACAGGGGTAACTATGGCTACACCTTC CASSSRDRGNYGYTF
- TRBJ2-5 TRBD1 TRBV19 TGTGCCAGTAGTCCACAGGGGGCAGAGACCCAGTACTTC CASSPQGAETQYF
- TRBJ2-7 - TRBV5-4 TGTGCCAGCAGCTTGTACCAGCGGATCTCCTACGAGCAGTACTTC CASSLYQRISYEQYF
few TRBJ2-3 - TRBV7-2 TGTGCCAGCAGCCTTAGCACAGATACGCAGTATTTT CASSLSTDTQYF
- TRBJ2-7 - TRBV5-1 TGCGCCAGCAGCTTGGCTCCACAGGGAAACGAGCAGTACTTC CASSLAPQGNEQYF
once TRBJ1-4 - TRBV3-1/TRBV3-2 TGTGCCAGCAGCCTTAGATACTCTGGTGCTAATGAAAAACTGTTTTTT CASSLRYSGANEKLFF
- TRBJ1-3 TRBD1 TRBV6-6 TGTGCCAGCCGCCCGACAGGGGCCGGAAACACCATATATTTT CASRPTGAGNTIYF
- TRBJ2-5 - TRBV6-5 TGTGCCAGCAGTTACGGAGGGGAGACCCAGTACTTC CASSYGGETQYF
few TRBJ2-7 TRBD2 TRBV4-1 TGCGCCAGCAGCCAGGGGGGGTACGAGCAGTACTTC CASSQGGYEQYF
- TRBJ2-1 TRBD2 TRBV27 TGTGCCAGCAGTTTATGGGGCGGGGGGGCTAAAAATGAGCAGTTCTTC CASSLWGGGAKNEQFF
- TRBJ2-5 - TRBV11-2 TGTGCCAGCAGCCCACGACTAGTGGAGACCCAGTACTTC CASSPRLVETQYF
- TRBJ1-2 TRBD1 TRBV9 TGTGCCAGCAGCGTAGAGGGGACAGCCTATGGCTACACCTTC CASSVEGTAYGYTF
once TRBJ1-5 - TRBV11-1 TGTGCCAGCAGCTTAGGAGCGGGGGGCGGCAATCAGCCCCAGCATTTT CASSLGAGGGNQPQHF
- TRBJ1-2 - TRBV11-1 TGTGCCAGCAGCCCCGGGCAGGGGCACTTCTATGGCTACACCTTC CASSPGQGHFYGYTF
- TRBJ1-2 TRBD1 TRBV19 TGTGCCAGTAGGCCGGGACAGGGGGCGATTGGCTACACCTTC CASRPGQGAIGYTF
- TRBJ1-1 TRBD1 TRBV6-5 TGTGCCAGCAGGGCGGACAGGGGCAACACTGAAGCTTTCTTT CASRADRGNTEAFF
- TRBJ1-2 TRBD1 TRBV9 TGTGCCAGCAGCGCCCCGGGACAGGCCAGGAACACCTTC CASSAPGQARNTF
- TRBJ2-1 - TRBV7-9 TGTGCCAGCAGCTTAACTGGTAGCGAGGAGCAGTTCTTC CASSLTGSEEQFF
- TRBJ1-1 TRBD1 TRBV7-9 TGTGCCAGCAGCTTAGCTTTAGGGGGGACAGCGGGCCACCTGGGAGCTTTCTTT CASSLALGGTAGHLGAFF
few TRBJ1-2 - TRBV7-2 TGTGCCAGCAGCCCCGGGAGGCAGACGGGTGGCTACACCTTC CASSPGRQTGGYTF
- TRBJ1-2 TRBD1 TRBV15 TGTGCCACCAGCAGGGCTCAGGACAGGGGTGCCTATGGCTACACCTTC CATSRAQDRGAYGYTF
- TRBJ1-4 - TRBV4-2 TGTGCCAGCAGCCCCCCACTGAGGGAAGGGTTTGGGGATGAAAAACTGTTTTTT CASSPPLREGFGDEKLFF
once TRBJ2-5 - TRBV5-1 TGCGCCAGCAGCTTTGACACTCAAGAGACCCAGTACTTC CASSFDTQETQYF
- TRBJ2-3 - TRBV9 TGTGCCAGCAGCAATCCCGGGACAAGCACAGATACGCAGTATTTT CASSNPGTSTDTQYF
- TRBJ1-5 - TRBV5-5 TGTGCCAGCAGCTCGTTTAATCAGCCCCAGCATTTT CASSSFNQPQHF
few TRBJ1-1 - TRBV19 TGTGCCAGTAGTATCCGGGGGGCGGGTACTGAAGCTTTCTTT CASSIRGAGTEAFF
- TRBJ1-1 - TRBV18 TGTGCCAGCTCACCCAGTCGGCAGGGCCAGGGCACTGAAGCTTTCTTT CASSPSRQGQGTEAFF
- TRBJ2-3 TRBD2 TRBV7-9 TGTGCCAGCAGCTTACGCGGGGGAGGAGATACGCAGTATTTT CASSLRGGGDTQYF
- TRBJ1-2 - TRBV6-5 TGTGCCAGCAGGGAGGACAGTGGCTACACCTTC CASREDSGYTF
- TRBJ1-1 - TRBV7-3 TGTGCCAGCAGCATAGACCGGGACAACTCTGAAGCTTTCTTT CASSIDRDNSEAFF
- TRBJ1-6 - TRBV6-5 TGTGCCAGCAGAACATCTAATTCACCCCTCCACTTT CASRTSNSPLHF
- TRBJ1-3 - TRBV5-1 TGCGCCAGCAGCTTGGTCTCCCGGCAGGACTCTGGAAACACCATATATTTT CASSLVSRQDSGNTIYF
- TRBJ1-5 TRBD1 TRBV27 TGTGCCAGCAGTTCCGGACAGGGAAGTAAACCCCAGCATTTT CASSSGQGSKPQHF
- TRBJ1-2 - TRBV19 TGTGCCAGTAGTATAGCGGTGATCTCTAACTATGGCTACACCTTC CASSIAVISNYGYTF
- TRBJ2-2 TRBD2 TRBV7-6 TGTGCCAGCAGCTTCCGACTAGCGGGGGGTACCGGGGAGCTGTTTTTT CASSFRLAGGTGELFF
- TRBJ1-2 - TRBV29-1 TGCAGCGTTGGTGGCCAGGGTGAGGATGGCTACACCTTC CSVGGQGEDGYTF
- TRBJ1-2 - TRBV3-1/TRBV3-2 TGTGCCAGCAGCCCACGGGGGGACGGCTACACCTTC CASSPRGDGYTF
once TRBJ1-4 - TRBV7-2 TGTGCCAGCAGCCCAACGGGATGGGTCGAAAAACTGTTTTTT CASSPTGWVEKLFF
- TRBJ1-5 - TRBV6-2/TRBV6-3 TGTGCCAGCAGTTCGACAGGTTTTGGGGGCAATCAGCCCCAGCATTTT CASSSTGFGGNQPQHF
- TRBJ1-3 - TRBV5-1 TGCGCCAGCAGCTTGGAGGGACAAGGAAACACCATATATTTT CASSLEGQGNTIYF
once TRBJ1-6 TRBD1 TRBV27 TGTGCCAGCAACCCGACAGGGGCTTATTCACCCCTCCACTTT CASNPTGAYSPLHF
- TRBJ2-5 TRBD2 TRBV5-6 TGTGCCAGCAGCCTCGGACTAGCGGGGGAGACCCAGTACTTC CASSLGLAGETQYF
once TRBJ2-2 TRBD1 TRBV7-6 TGTGCCAGCACAGGGACAGCGAACACCGGGGAGCTGTTTTTT CASTGTANTGELFF
- TRBJ1-2 - TRBV5-4 TGTGCCAGCAGCTTGGTACCTCACGGAGAGGGTGGCTACACCTTC CASSLVPHGEGGYTF
- TRBJ2-1 - TRBV11-2 TGTGCCAGCAGCCCCCTGAGAGACAATGAGCAGTTCTTC CASSPLRDNEQFF
once TRBJ1-6 - TRBV13 TGTGCCAGCAGCTCAAGAGGGTCGGCGCTTGGAAGCTCCTATAATTCACCCCTCCACTTT CASSSRGSALGSSYNSPLHF
once TRBJ1-3 TRBD1 TRBV5-1 TGCGCCAGCAGCCTGACAGGGGGCCGCGGGAGGAACACCATATATTTT CASSLTGGRGRNTIYF
- TRBJ2-1 - TRBV30 TGTGCCTGGAGTCCAGGGAAGGAAGAGCAGTTCTTC CAWSPGKEEQFF
- TRBJ1-2 - TRBV19 TGTGCCAGTAGTATATATACCCCAGGATTTAATGGCTACACCTTC CASSIYTPGFNGYTF